Shown below are 5 T cell receptor beta chains from a single sample sequenced in a study of T-cell memory formation after mild COVID-19. TCRdb itself ran the 5' RACE reads through MiXCR, one entry per CDR3 protein. The sample shows under 700,000 distinct CDR3 sequences, 20% of them seen only once. The sequenced material came from PBMCs or a T cell subset sorted from them (not recorded which). Receptor source: an adult woman who had mild COVID-19 (a few samples of this study predate the infection). Cell type and time point are not known.

This clonotype occurred a few times. V gene TRBV5-1 combines with J gene TRBJ2-3; 9 positions agree with TRBD2. Losses at the gene ends were 1 base for V and 7 bases for J; bases not matched to a gene: 7. The CDR3 length is 15 residues. CDR1 and CDR2 from the germline V gene are SGHRS and YFSETQ. The DNA for the CDR3 is TGCGCCAGCAGCTTGAGTAGCGGGAGTATAAATACGCAGTATTTT. This gives the protein CASSLSSGSINTQYF.

This chain connects TRBV7-9 to TRBJ2-7; D is undetermined. Germline lookup yields CDR1 SEHNR and CDR2 FQNEAQ (reference sequence). Trimming stripped 4 bases from V and 2 bases from J, with 15 bases between. This CDR3 spans 15 amino acids. The CDR3 here is CASSSLKYTPYEQYF. For the CDR3, the DNA is TGTGCCAGCAGCTCTTTAAAATACACCCCCTACGAGCAGTACTTC.

This rearrangement joins TRBV6-2 or TRBV6-3 to TRBJ2-4; no definite D call. The CDR3 extends over 14 amino acids. In germline, CDR1 is MNHEY, CDR2 SVGEGT. The V end lost 2 bases, the J end lost 9 bases, and 14 bases lay between the germline ends. The chain's CDR3 is CASSYGLSAIIQYF. The DNA of the CDR3 is TGTGCCAGCAGTTACGGGCTTTCAGCGATCATTCAGTACTTC.

The V and J genes are TRBV18 and TRBJ2-7; TRBD2 is a possible D gene (6 bases). V lost 1 base and J lost 5, with 18 bases in between. Germline V gene sequence: CDR1 KGHSH, CDR2 LQKENI. This CDR3 is built from 16 residues. CDR3 loop: CASSPRSGTPTDEQYF. The CDR3 region has the DNA TGTGCCAGCTCACCACGATCCGGGACTCCAACGGACGAGCAGTACTTC.

This chain connects TRBV15 to TRBJ1-3; no firm D call. V was pared by 1 base and J by 3 bases, with 10 bases between. The length of the CDR3 is 15 residues. Germline V gene data show CDR1 as LNHNV and CDR2 as YYDKDF (reference sequence). The CDR3 DNA follows: TGTGCCACCAGCAGAGCATACTCAGGTGGAAACACCATATATTTT. Encoded protein: CATSRAYSGGNTIYF.